The 5 T cell receptor beta chains reported below all come from one sample, sequenced in a study of CD8 T cells in Susac syndrome. Random hexamers were used to reverse transcribe 0.5 to 1 ug of RNA. MiXCR, run by TCRdb on the immunoSEQ multiplex PCR reads, gives a single entry per CDR3 protein. The sample gives about 180,000 distinct CDR3 sequences, almost 96% of which show up once; approximately 0.09% is in the top ten. The sample taken for sequencing was CD4+ T cells from PBMCs. The origin of the receptors is a human donor with multiple sclerosis.

V gene TRBV18 combines with J gene TRBJ2-5; tentatively, D is TRBD1 (5 bases). The CDR3 has 14 residues. Germline-derived CDR1 and CDR2 are KGHSH and LQKENI. The germline V and J ends were trimmed by 3 bases and 0 bases, with 8 bases remaining between them. The DNA for the CDR3 is TGTGCCAGCTCACCGATAGGGGACCAAGAGACCCAGTACTTC. It codes for CASSPIGDQETQYF.

This rearrangement joins TRBV5-1 to TRBJ1-1, with a possible D match to TRBD1 (6 bases). The CDR3 covers 16 residues. Trimming took off 3 bases at V and 6 bases at J, with 21 bases between the two ends. Germline loops: CDR1 SGHRS, CDR2 YFSETQ. The CDR3 region has the DNA TGCGCCAGCAGCTCAGAACCATCCGGGACAATCTCTGAAGCTTTCTTT. Its protein product is CASSSEPSGTISEAFF.

The chain joins TRBV20-1 to TRBJ1-5; possible D gene TRBD1, 6 bases. This CDR3 has 14 amino acids. The V and J ends lost 6 bases and 3 bases respectively, with 15 bases between them. The germline gives CDR1 DFQATT, CDR2 SNEGSKA (reference sequence). CDR3 in amino acids: CSATDRNTNQPQHF. DNA of the CDR3: TGCAGTGCAACCGACAGGAACACCAATCAGCCCCAGCATTTT.

This chain links TRBV27 with TRBJ2-1; D is possibly TRBD2 (6 bases). CDR3 length: 15 amino acids. CDR1 is MNHEY, CDR2 SMNVEV, per germline (reference sequence). V shed 5 bases and J shed 0 bases, with 11 bases lying between them. CDR3 protein: CASSIAVNSYNEQFF. The CDR3 region has the DNA TGTGCCAGCAGTATAGCGGTGAACTCCTACAATGAGCAGTTCTTC.

The chain is built from TRBV25-1 and TRBJ2-3; no firm D call. This CDR3 is 15 amino acids long. Trimming removed 3 bases from V and 1 base from J, with 11 bases in between. Germline-derived CDR1 and CDR2 are MGHDK and SYGVNS. As DNA, the CDR3 is TGTGCCAGCAGTGATTCTTGGCTGGGCACAGATACGCAGTATTTT. Residues: CASSDSWLGTDTQYF.